The next 17 T cell receptor beta chains were all read from a single sample in a study of prognosis after radiotherapy for stage I lung cancer. Multiplex PCR in two rounds served to amplify TCR beta CDR3 from genomic DNA. The first PCR round targeted every TRBV and TRBJ gene with specific primers. One entry per CDR3 protein, called by TCRdb with MiXCR from the multiplex PCR reads. The sample includes approximately 51,000 distinct CDR3 sequences, less than 45% of them seen just once. Sample: PBMCs, taken before or after stereotactic body radiation therapy (not recorded which). The receptors stem from a donor over 45 with non-small cell lung cancer.

Ten or more counts support this clonotype. J is TRBJ2-7 and V is TRBV6-2 or TRBV6-3; 14 bases line up with TRBD2. CDR3 length: 19 amino acids. Germline values: CDR1 MNHEY, CDR2 SVGEGT. J was trimmed by 0 bases and V by 4 bases; bases with no gene match: 11. CDR3 nucleotide sequence: TGTGCCAGCAGTTCGAGACTAGCGGGAGGGCGCCCCTTCTCCTACGAGCAGTACTTC. It codes for CASSSRLAGGRPFSYEQYF.

As concerns this clonotype: Since a much larger clone is just one base distant, this may be a read error. Because the CDR3 is missing its conserved closing phenylalanine or tryptophan, this is likely a read error. The chain is built from TRBV7-2 and TRBJ1-3; D is possibly TRBD1 (5 bases). CDR1 SGHTA and CDR2 FQGNSA come from the germline V gene. This CDR3 spans 15 amino acids. V was trimmed by 3 bases and J by 4 bases, leaving 13 bases between them. As DNA, the CDR3 is TGTGCCAGCAGCTTTTGGAGGGGTGCAGGAAACACCATATATCTT. Its translation: CASSFWRGAGNTIYL.

The genes are TRBV12-3 or TRBV12-4 and TRBJ2-3; 8 nucleotides align to TRBD2. The CDR3 contains 15 residues. Trimming removed 5 bases from V and 7 bases from J; junction bases left unmatched: 11. The CDR3 sequence is CASSPTSGSIYTQYF. The CDR3 DNA reads TGTGCCAGCAGTCCAACTAGCGGAAGCATATATACGCAGTATTTT.

This clonotype was seen repeatedly, ten times or more. The CDR3 sequence: CASSQGQGGGYTF. The CDR3 DNA sequence: TGTGCCAGCAGCCAGGGACAGGGTGGCGGCTACACCTTC. V gene TRBV5-5 combines with J gene TRBJ1-2, with 9 bases identical to TRBD1. With 4 bases clipped from V and 8 bases from J, the junction kept 6 bases outside the gene matches. The germline CDR1 and CDR2 sequences are SGHKS and YYEKEE (reference sequence). This CDR3 has 13 residues.

The count of this clonotype is one. At one end, the junction sequence differs from germline, possibly due to a read error. The chain combines TRBV27 with TRBJ2-7, with D hard to call. The CDR3 has 14 residues. From germline, CDR1 is MNHEY and CDR2 SMNVEV (reference sequence). The CDR3 coding sequence is TGTGCCAGCAGACCTACCCAGAGCTCCTACGATCAGTACTTC. Its protein is CASRPTQSSYDQYF.

As to this clonotype: An end of the junction differs from the germline gene, which may be a read error. This chain uses TRBV20-1 with TRBJ2-7, with D unclear. CDR3 length: 13 residues. Per the germline V gene, CDR1 is DFQATT and CDR2 is SNEGSKA (reference sequence). The CDR3 is CSAIRPFTYDQYF. CDR3 nucleotides: TGCAGCGCTATCAGACCCTTCACCTACGATCAGTACTTC.

This clonotype was seen repeatedly, ten times or more. The chain carries TRBV5-1 and TRBJ2-1; 10 nucleotides align to TRBD2. V was clipped by 10 bases and J by 7 bases; unmatched bases: 14. Germline values: CDR1 SGHRS, CDR2 YFSETQ. CDR3 length: 15 residues. CDR3 residues: CADSPSSGSLNEQFF. The DNA for the CDR3 is TGCGCCGACAGCCCTTCTAGCGGGAGCCTTAATGAGCAGTTCTTC.

With regard to this clonotype: Given the absence of the conserved phenylalanine or tryptophan at the CDR3 end, a read error is likely. This chain links TRBV12-3 or TRBV12-4 with TRBJ2-1, with 10 positions matching TRBD2. There are 15 residues in the CDR3. CDR3 sequence reads: CASNLGLAVYNEQFL. The CDR3 nucleotides read TGTGCCAGCAATTTAGGACTAGCGGTTTACAATGAGCAGTTCCTC.

Many counts were recorded for this clonotype. V is TRBV12-3 or TRBV12-4 and J is TRBJ1-6; 8 nucleotides agree with TRBD1. The CDR3 is 14 residues long. Trimming at V came to 6 bases and at J to 8 bases, leaving 6 bases not matched to a gene. The CDR3 nucleotides are TGTGCCAGCAGGCAGGACAGGGCCCATTCACCCCTCCACTTT. This translates into CASRQDRAHSPLHF.

As to this clonotype: One end of the junction fails to match germline, which may point to a read error. The chain couples TRBV9 to TRBJ2-2; D gene unclear. Germline CDR1 is SGDLS and CDR2 is YYNGEE. This CDR3 is built from 15 residues. The CDR3 DNA reads as TGTGCCAGCAGCGACCGGGCGGCGAAAACCGGGGAGCTGTTTTTT. Translating gives CASSDRAAKTGELFF.

Comment on this clonotype: A much larger clone is a single base away; this may be a read error. The chain joins TRBV7-2 to TRBJ2-1; 13 positions match TRBD2. Looked up from germline, CDR1 is SGHTA and CDR2 is FQGNSA. With V trimmed by 2 bases and J by 9 bases, 10 bases remained unmatched. CDR3 length: 17 amino acids. DNA of the CDR3: TGTGCCAGCAGCTTACTCCCCCCGGGACTAGCGGGAAGTGAGCAGTTCTTC. Its protein product is CASSLLPPGLAGSEQFF. Full variable domain (remainder filled in from reference TRBV7-2 and TRBJ2-1): GAGVSQSPSNKVTEKGKDVELRCDPISGHTALYWYRQSLGQGLEFLIYFQGNSAPDKSGLPSDRFSAERTGGSVSTLTIQRTQQEDSAVYLCASSLLPPGLAGSEQFFGPGTRLTVL.

The sample holds many counts of this clonotype. This sequence joins TRBV6-1 and TRBJ2-7; D remains ambiguous. There are 14 residues in the CDR3. Trimming left V 7 bases short and J 0 bases short, with 13 bases between. CDR1 MNHNS and CDR2 SASEGT come from the germline V gene. CDR3 region: CASILDRGSYEQYF. As DNA, the CDR3 is TGTGCCAGCATCCTCGACCGCGGCTCCTACGAGCAGTACTTC.

There are many counts of this clonotype. The rearrangement uses TRBV7-2 and TRBJ2-3; tentative D call: TRBD1 (5 bases). The V gene lost 4 bases and the J gene lost 4 bases, with 12 bases spanning the gap. The CDR3 consists of 14 residues. Germline-derived CDR1 and CDR2 are SGHTA and FQGNSA. CDR3 in DNA: TGTGCCAGCAGCTCTGCCAGGGTCCCAGATACGCAGTATTTT. Translating it yields CASSSARVPDTQYF.

The chain uses TRBV7-2 and TRBJ2-7; 8 positions match TRBD2. Trimming removed 1 base from V and 6 bases from J; junction bases left unmatched: 8. The CDR3 extends over 15 amino acids. The germline gives CDR1 SGHTA, CDR2 FQGNSA. The CDR3 nucleotides read TGTGCCAGCAGCTTAGAGGCCGGGAGGGCCGGCGAGCAGTACTTC. Amino acids: CASSLEAGRAGEQYF.

The sample holds many counts of this clonotype. The CDR3 sequence is CSARGGVGLYEQYF. CDR3 DNA sequence: TGCAGTGCTAGGGGAGGGGTGGGGCTCTACGAGCAGTACTTC. This chain links TRBV20-1 with TRBJ2-7; TRBD2 aligns across 7 bases. Looked up from germline, CDR1 is DFQATT and CDR2 is SNEGSKA (reference sequence). The CDR3 contains 14 residues. The V gene end was trimmed by 3 bases and the J gene end by 3 bases; junction bases not matched to a gene: 8.

Ten or more counts support this clonotype. This chain uses TRBV5-4 with TRBJ2-3, with 14 bases identical to TRBD2. Germline CDR1 reads SGHNT; CDR2 reads YYREEE (reference sequence). The junction had 6 bases not matched to a gene; V was cut back by 5 bases and J by 7 bases. CDR3 length: 15 amino acids. The CDR3 region is CASRSGTSGGYTQYF. The CDR3 nucleotides are TGTGCCAGCAGATCCGGGACTAGCGGGGGCTATACGCAGTATTTT.

V gene TRBV19 combines with J gene TRBJ2-6; TRBD1 aligns across 10 bases. V lost 5 bases to trimming and J lost 7 bases; unmatched junction nucleotides: 20. Looked up from germline, CDR1 is LNHDA and CDR2 is SQIVND (reference sequence). This CDR3 region has 20 residues. The CDR3 sequence is CASSPNRSTGGLVGANVLTF. As DNA, the CDR3 is TGTGCCAGTAGTCCAAATAGGTCGACAGGGGGCTTAGTTGGTGCCAACGTCCTGACTTTC.